The entry below gives a single TCR beta chain sequence along with its context. The target antigen is unknown. TCRdb's copy holds only in-frame clones and misses some; the assay was immunoSEQ multiplex PCR. This sample has over 150,000 clones, with roughly 92% found just once. These data originate in a study of T cell responses to AZD1222 COVID-19 vaccine. Overall study findings and caveats: Spike-specific TCR breadth and depth were elevated following two AZD1222 doses. Nearly half of unique spike-specific TCRs reportedly avoided B.1.351 and B.1.1.7 mutated regions. At baseline, just 5 or 6 AZD1222 recipients tested seropositive.

Both about-4-week and about-12-week second-dose recipients were combined. In germline, CDR1 is SGHRS, CDR2 YFSETQ. The CDR3 consists of 15 residues. The V end was cut by 4 bases, the J end by 3 bases, with 16 bases between. The input for sequencing was peripheral blood, taken 28 days after the second AZD1222 dose. This sequence originates from an adult who received the AZD1222 COVID-19 vaccine. The V and J genes are TRBV5-1 and TRBJ1-2, with a weak D call TRBD1 (6 bases). The CDR3 DNA reads TGCGCCAGCAGCGGAACAGGGAAGGAGGACTATGGCTACACCTTC. It codes for CASSGTGKEDYGYTF.